The source of this T cell receptor (beta chain) is a study of T cell responses to AZD1222 COVID-19 vaccine. Study-wide findings and caveats: Across spike, vaccine-associated CD4 TCRs were found, dominant at 160-218 and 743-854. Clonal diversity may have been underestimated in mostly white British donors. At baseline, seropositivity was found in only 5 to 7 AZD1222 recipients.

In the case of this clone: Its antigen remains unknown.

Sequenced by immunoSEQ multiplex PCR; TCRdb stores in-frame clones only, minus some. The sample includes 130,000 to 150,000 clones, approximately 85% of them seen just once. The CDR3 loop spans 17 amino acids. V was clipped by 5 bases and J by 5 bases, with 19 bases between them. The V gene's germline CDR1 is MNHEY and CDR2 SMNVEV (reference sequence). The sample consisted of peripheral blood, taken on day 0 of MenACWY control vaccination. The sequence was collected from an adult in good health. The J gene is TRBJ1-6, the V gene TRBV27; D perhaps matches TRBD1 (5 bases). In DNA, the CDR3 is TGTGCCAGCAGTCGATACCCTAGCGGGACTAATAATTCACCCCTCCACTTT. Residues: CASSRYPSGTNNSPLHF.